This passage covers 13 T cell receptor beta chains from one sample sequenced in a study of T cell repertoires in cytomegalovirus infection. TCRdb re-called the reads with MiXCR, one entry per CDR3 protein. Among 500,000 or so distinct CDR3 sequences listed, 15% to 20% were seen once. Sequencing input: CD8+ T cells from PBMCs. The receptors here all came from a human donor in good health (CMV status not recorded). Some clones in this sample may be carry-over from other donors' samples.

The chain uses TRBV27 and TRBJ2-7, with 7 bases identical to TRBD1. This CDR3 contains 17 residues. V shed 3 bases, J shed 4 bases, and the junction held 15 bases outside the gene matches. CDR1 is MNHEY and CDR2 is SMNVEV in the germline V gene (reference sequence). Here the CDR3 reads CASSFSPSRDSSYEQYF. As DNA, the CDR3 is TGTGCCAGCAGTTTCTCCCCTTCCCGGGACAGTAGTTACGAGCAGTACTTC.

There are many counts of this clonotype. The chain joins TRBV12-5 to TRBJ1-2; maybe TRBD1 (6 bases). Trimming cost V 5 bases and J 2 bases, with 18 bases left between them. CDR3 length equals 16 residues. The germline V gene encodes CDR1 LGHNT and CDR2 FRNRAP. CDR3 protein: CASGKPKQGANYGYTF. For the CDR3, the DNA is TGTGCTAGTGGTAAACCAAAACAGGGAGCGAACTATGGCTACACCTTC. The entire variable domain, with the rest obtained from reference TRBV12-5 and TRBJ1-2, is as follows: DARVTQTPRHKVTEMGQEVTMRCQPILGHNTVFWYRQTMMQGLELLAYFRNRAPLDDSGMPKDRFSAEMPDATLATLKIQPSEPRDSAVYFCASGKPKQGANYGYTFGSGTRLTVV.

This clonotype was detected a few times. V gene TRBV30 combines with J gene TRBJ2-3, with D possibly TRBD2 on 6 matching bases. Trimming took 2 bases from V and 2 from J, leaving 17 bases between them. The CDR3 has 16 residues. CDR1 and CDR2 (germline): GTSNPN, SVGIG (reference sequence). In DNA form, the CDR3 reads TGTGCCTGGAGTTCTCCGGGACTCGATGACACAGATACGCAGTATTTT. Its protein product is CAWSSPGLDDTDTQYF.

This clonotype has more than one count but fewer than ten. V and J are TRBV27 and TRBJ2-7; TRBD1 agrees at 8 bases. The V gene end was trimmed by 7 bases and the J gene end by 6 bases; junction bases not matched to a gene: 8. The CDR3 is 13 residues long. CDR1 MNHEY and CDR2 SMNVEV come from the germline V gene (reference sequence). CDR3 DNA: TGTGCCAGCACGGCGGACAGGGCCGGCGAGCAGTACTTC. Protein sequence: CASTADRAGEQYF.

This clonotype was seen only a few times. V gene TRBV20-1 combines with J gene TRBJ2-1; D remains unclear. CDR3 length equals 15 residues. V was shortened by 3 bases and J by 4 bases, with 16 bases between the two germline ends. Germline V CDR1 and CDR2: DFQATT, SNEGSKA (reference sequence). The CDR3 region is CSARGSQTTYNEQFF. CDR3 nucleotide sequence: TGCAGTGCTAGGGGTAGCCAGACCACTTACAATGAGCAGTTCTTC.

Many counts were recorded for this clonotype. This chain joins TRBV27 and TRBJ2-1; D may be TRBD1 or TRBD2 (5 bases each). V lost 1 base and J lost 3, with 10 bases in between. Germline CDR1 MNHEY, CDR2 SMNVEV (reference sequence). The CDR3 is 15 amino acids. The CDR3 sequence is CASSLWFGGYNEQFF. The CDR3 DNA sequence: TGTGCCAGCAGTTTATGGTTTGGGGGCTACAATGAGCAGTTCTTC.

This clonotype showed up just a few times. The CDR3 region has the DNA TGTGCCAGCAGTTCTCACGAAGAGGGGATGGGCGAGCAGTACTTC. Its protein product is CASSSHEEGMGEQYF. The chain recombines TRBV27 with TRBJ2-7; perhaps D is TRBD1 or TRBD2 (5 bases each). Germline V gene lookup returns CDR1 MNHEY and CDR2 SMNVEV (reference sequence). The CDR3 totals 15 residues. Trimming took off 4 bases at V and 6 bases at J, with 19 bases between the two ends.

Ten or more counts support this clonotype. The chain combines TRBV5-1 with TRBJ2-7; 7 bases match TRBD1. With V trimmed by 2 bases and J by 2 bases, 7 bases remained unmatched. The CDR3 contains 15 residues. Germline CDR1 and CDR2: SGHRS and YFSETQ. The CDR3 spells CASSLLRDSPYEQYF. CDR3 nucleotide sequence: TGCGCCAGCAGCTTACTCCGGGACAGTCCCTACGAGCAGTACTTC.

In DNA form, the CDR3 reads TGTGCCAGCAGTTGGGGGGGGGGGGGCAATGAGCAGTTCTTC. Encoded protein: CASSWGGGGNEQFF. The V call is TRBV2, the J call TRBJ2-1; 7 bases are a match to TRBD2. This CDR3 contains 14 residues. Germline CDR1 reads SNHLY; CDR2 reads FYNNEI. With 5 bases clipped from V and 6 bases from J, the junction kept 7 bases outside the gene matches.

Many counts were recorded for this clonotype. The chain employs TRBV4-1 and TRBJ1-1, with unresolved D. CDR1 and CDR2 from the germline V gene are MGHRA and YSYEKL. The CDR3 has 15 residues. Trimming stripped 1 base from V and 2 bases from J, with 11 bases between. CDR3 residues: CASSQAWTDNTEAFF. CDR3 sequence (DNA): TGCGCCAGCAGCCAAGCCTGGACGGATAACACTGAAGCTTTCTTT.

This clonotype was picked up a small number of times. CDR3 sequence: CASSSRTGQDYGYTF. DNA of the CDR3: TGTGCCAGTAGTTCTCGGACAGGGCAGGACTATGGCTACACCTTC. This chain links TRBV19 with TRBJ1-2; 8 bases line up with TRBD1. The CDR3 loop spans 15 amino acids. Germline V gene lookup returns CDR1 LNHDA and CDR2 SQIVND (reference sequence). Unmatched junction bases numbered 8, after V lost 5 bases and J lost 3 bases.

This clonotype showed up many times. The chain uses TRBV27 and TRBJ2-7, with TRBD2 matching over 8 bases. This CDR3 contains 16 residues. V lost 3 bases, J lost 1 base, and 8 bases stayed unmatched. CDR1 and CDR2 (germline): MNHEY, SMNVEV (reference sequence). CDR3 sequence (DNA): TGTGCCAGCAGTTTTACAGCGGGAGATTTATCCTACGAGCAGTACTTC. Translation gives CASSFTAGDLSYEQYF.

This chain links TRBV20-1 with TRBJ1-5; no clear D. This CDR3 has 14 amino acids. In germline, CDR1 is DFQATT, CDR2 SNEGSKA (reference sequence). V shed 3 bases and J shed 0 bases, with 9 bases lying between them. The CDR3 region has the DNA TGCAGTGCTAGTGAGGACTTTAGCAATCAGCCCCAGCATTTT. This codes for CSASEDFSNQPQHF.